This T cell receptor beta chain was retrieved from a study of blood T cell repertoires in COVID-19. Looking at the study overall: Samples representing acute and convalescent COVID-19 were sourced from the United States, Italy and Spain. PBMCs, B-cell-depleted T cells, or T cells were the source of the cDNA or gDNA that made up the material.

Original methodology: Amplifying reference gene primers gave estimates of nucleated cell counts. Sequencing was performed with immunoSEQ multiplex PCR; in TCRdb, only in-frame clones are kept and a portion is missing. V and J calls and clone size follow that table, whereas D and trimming were derived from the DNA. This table has about 120,000 clones, nearly 90% appearing once. CDR3 size: 16 residues. The germline V gene has CDR1 SGDLS and CDR2 YYNGEE. The germline V and J ends were trimmed by 0 bases and 2 bases, with 9 bases remaining between them. The clonotype was recovered from a woman aged 65 to 85 who had recovered from COVID-19. The chain couples TRBV9 to TRBJ2-6, with D perhaps matching TRBD1 (5 bases). Specimen: peripheral blood. This chain's CDR3 is CASSVAWGAGANVLTF. The CDR3 DNA sequence: TGTGCCAGCAGCGTAGCGTGGGGCGCTGGGGCCAACGTCCTGACTTTC.